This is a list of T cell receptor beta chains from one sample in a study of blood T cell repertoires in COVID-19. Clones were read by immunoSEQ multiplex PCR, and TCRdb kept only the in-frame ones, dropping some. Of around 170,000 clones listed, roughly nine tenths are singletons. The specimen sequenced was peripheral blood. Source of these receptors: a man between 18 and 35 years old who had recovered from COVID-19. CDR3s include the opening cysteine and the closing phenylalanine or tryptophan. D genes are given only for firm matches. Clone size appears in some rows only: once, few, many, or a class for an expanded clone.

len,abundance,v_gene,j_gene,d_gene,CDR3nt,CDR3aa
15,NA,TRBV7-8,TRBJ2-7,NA,TGTGCCAGCAGCTTACCGCTGGCAGGGAGGTACGAGCAGTACTTC,CASSLPLAGRYEQYF
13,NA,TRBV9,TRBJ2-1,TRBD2,TGTGCCAGCAGCACCGGGGAGGGGTTGGGGCAGTTCTTC,CASSTGEGLGQFF
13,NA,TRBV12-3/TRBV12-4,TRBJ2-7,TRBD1,TGTGCCAGCAGTGGACAGGGGGCAGGGGAGCAGTACTTC,CASSGQGAGEQYF
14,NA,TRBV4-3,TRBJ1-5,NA,TGCGCCAGCAGCCAAGACAGGGGCAATCAGCCCCAGCATTTT,CASSQDRGNQPQHF
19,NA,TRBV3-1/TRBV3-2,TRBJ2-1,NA,TGTGCCAGCAGCCAACAAAGGGGGACTACTAGTTGGAGGGTCAATGAGCAGTTCTTC,CASSQQRGTTSWRVNEQFF
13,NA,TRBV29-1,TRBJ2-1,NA,TGCAGCGTTCGGTGGAGCTCCTACAATGAGCAGTTCTTC,CSVRWSSYNEQFF
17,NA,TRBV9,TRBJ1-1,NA,TGTGCCAGCAGCCCCCCTCAGGCAGGGAGGATGTTCACTGAAGCTTTCTTT,CASSPPQAGRMFTEAFF
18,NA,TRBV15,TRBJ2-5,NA,TGTGCCACCAGCAGAGATGGGGATTGGACTGCAGTGAGGGAGACCCAGTACTTC,CATSRDGDWTAVRETQYF
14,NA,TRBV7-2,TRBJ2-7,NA,TGTGCCAGCAGCCCACGGCGGGTCTCCTACGAGCAGTACTTC,CASSPRRVSYEQYF
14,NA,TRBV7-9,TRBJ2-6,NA,TGTGCCAGCAGCCCCGGTCCAGGGGCCAACGTCCTGACTTTC,CASSPGPGANVLTF
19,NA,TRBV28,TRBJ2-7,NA,TGTGCCAGCAGTTCAATGGGCCAGGGGGGCGTTGGTTCGGCTTACGAGCAGTACTTC,CASSSMGQGGVGSAYEQYF
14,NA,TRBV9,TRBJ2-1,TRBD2,TGTGCCAGCAGCGTGGATGGCGGGAGCCAAGAGCAGTTCTTC,CASSVDGGSQEQFF
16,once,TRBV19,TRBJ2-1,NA,TGTGCCAGTAGTATAATCGTGGCAGGGTCCTCCAATGAGCAGTTCTTC,CASSIIVAGSSNEQFF
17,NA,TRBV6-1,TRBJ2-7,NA,TGTGCCAGCAGTGGACCTTTGGGGGAGGGGGAGATGTGGGAGCAGTACTTC,CASSGPLGEGEMWEQYF
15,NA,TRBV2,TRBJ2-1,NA,TGTGCCAGCCAATACCCCAGGGAACGTAACAATGAGCAGTTCTTC,CASQYPRERNNEQFF
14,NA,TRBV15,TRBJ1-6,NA,TGTGCCACCAGCAGAGATGGGACAAATTCACCCCTCCACTTT,CATSRDGTNSPLHF
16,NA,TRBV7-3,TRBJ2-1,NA,TGTGCCAGCAGCTTAGGCGGGACCCTCTCCTACAATGAGCAGTTCTTC,CASSLGGTLSYNEQFF
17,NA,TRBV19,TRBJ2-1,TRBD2,TGTGCCAGTAGTACCGGGACTAGCGGACCCTCCTACAATGAGCAGTTCTTC,CASSTGTSGPSYNEQFF
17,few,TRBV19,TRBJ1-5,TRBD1,TGTGCCAGTAGTAACTGGGAGGCAGGGGGAAACAATCAGCCCCAGCATTTT,CASSNWEAGGNNQPQHF
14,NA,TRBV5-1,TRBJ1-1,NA,TGCGCCAGCAGCTTGGACTACTTGAACACTGAAGCTTTCTTT,CASSLDYLNTEAFF
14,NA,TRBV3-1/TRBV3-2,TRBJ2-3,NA,TGTGCCAGCAGCCAAGATCCGGGGACAGATACGCAGTATTTT,CASSQDPGTDTQYF
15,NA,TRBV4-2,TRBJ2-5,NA,TGTGCCAGCAGCCAAGAGTCGGGGGACCAAGAGACCCAGTACTTC,CASSQESGDQETQYF
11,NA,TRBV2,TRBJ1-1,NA,TGTGCCAAGCGGGGGGGCACTGAAGCTTTCTTT,CAKRGGTEAFF
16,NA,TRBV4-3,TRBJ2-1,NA,TGCGCCAGCAGCCTTTCCTCGGCAGGGGGGTACAATGAGCAGTTCTTC,CASSLSSAGGYNEQFF
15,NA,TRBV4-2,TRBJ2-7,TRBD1,TGTGCCAGCAGCCAAGCTGGGGACAGTCTCTACGAGCAGTACTTC,CASSQAGDSLYEQYF
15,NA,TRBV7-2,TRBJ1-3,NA,TGTGCCAGCAACTCACAACAGGGTTCTGGAAACACCATATATTTT,CASNSQQGSGNTIYF
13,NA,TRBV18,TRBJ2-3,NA,TGTGCCAGCTCACCAGGACTCACAGATACGCAGTATTTT,CASSPGLTDTQYF
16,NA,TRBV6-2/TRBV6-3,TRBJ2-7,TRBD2,TGTGCCAGCAGTATATCCACTAGCGGGAATACCTACGAGCAGTACTTC,CASSISTSGNTYEQYF
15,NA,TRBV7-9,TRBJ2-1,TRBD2,TGTGCCAGCAGCTCTTCTAGCGGGAGATACAATGAGCAGTTCTTC,CASSSSSGRYNEQFF
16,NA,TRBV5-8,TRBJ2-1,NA,TGTGCCAGCAGCTTGGACGTCGGGAGTATCCGCAATGAGCAGTTCTTC,CASSLDVGSIRNEQFF
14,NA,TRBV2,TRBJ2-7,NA,TGTGCCAGCAGTGAAGGCAGATCTTTCGGGGAGCAGTACTTC,CASSEGRSFGEQYF
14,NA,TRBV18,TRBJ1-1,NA,TGTGCCAGCTCACCACCGAGGGGGAATACTGAAGCTTTCTTT,CASSPPRGNTEAFF
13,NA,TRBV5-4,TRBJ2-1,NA,TGTGCCAGCAGCTTGAGTGAGGGGGATGAGCAGTTCTTC,CASSLSEGDEQFF
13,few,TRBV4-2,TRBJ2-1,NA,TGTGCCAGCAGCCAATCAGGGGCGACTGAGCAGTTCTTC,CASSQSGATEQFF
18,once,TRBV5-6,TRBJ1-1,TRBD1,TGTGCCAGCAGCTTGACCGTGGGGAACAGGGGCAGAGACACTGAAGCTTTCTTT,CASSLTVGNRGRDTEAFF
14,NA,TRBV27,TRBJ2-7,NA,TGTGCCAGCAGTCGACCGTTCCTAGGCGACGAGCAGTACTTC,CASSRPFLGDEQYF
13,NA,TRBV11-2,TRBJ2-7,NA,TGTGCCAGCAGCTTGACGGACATCTACGAGCAGTACTTC,CASSLTDIYEQYF
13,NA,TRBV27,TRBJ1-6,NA,TGTGCCAGCAGTTTATACGCGGGATCGCCCCTCCACTTT,CASSLYAGSPLHF
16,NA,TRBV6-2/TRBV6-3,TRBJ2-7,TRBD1,TGTGCCAGCAGTTACCCGGCTCGGGACAGGGCCTACGAGCAGTACTTC,CASSYPARDRAYEQYF
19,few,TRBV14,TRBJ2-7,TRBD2,TGTGCCAGCAGCCAATATTGGACTAGCGGGAGGGCCCGGCACTACGAGCAGTACTTC,CASSQYWTSGRARHYEQYF
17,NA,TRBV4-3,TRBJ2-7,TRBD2,TGCGCCAGCAGCCAAGATTACGGCGGGAGTAGCTCCTACGAGCAGTACTTC,CASSQDYGGSSSYEQYF
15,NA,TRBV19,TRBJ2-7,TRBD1,TGTGCCAGTAGTGAGGGGGCGGGCTTCTCCTACGAGCAGTACTTC,CASSEGAGFSYEQYF
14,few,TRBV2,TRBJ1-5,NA,TGTGCCAGCAGTGCCCAGTATAGCAATCAGCCCCAGCATTTT,CASSAQYSNQPQHF
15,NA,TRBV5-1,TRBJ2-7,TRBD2,TGCGCCAGCAGCTTGTCAACTAGCGGTTATTACGAGCAGTACTTC,CASSLSTSGYYEQYF
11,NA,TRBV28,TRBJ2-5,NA,TGTGCCAGCAGTCAACAGTGGGCCCAGTACTTC,CASSQQWAQYF
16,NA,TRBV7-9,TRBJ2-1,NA,TGTGCCAGCAGCCCCCGCTCTAGTGACTCCTACAATGAGCAGTTCTTC,CASSPRSSDSYNEQFF